The 18 T cell receptor beta chains listed next were all sequenced from one sample in a study of CD8+CD57+ T cells in acquired aplastic anemia. Profiling that covered TCR beta VDJ and CDR3 relied on genomic DNA as its template. Each CDR3 protein gets one entry after TCRdb re-called the reads with MiXCR. The sample holds approximately 200,000 distinct CDR3 sequences, 61% seen once. The material sequenced was sorted CD4+, CD8+, or CD8+CD57+ T cells (not recorded which) from PBMCs. Every receptor here comes from a human donor in good health.

The V call is TRBV7-9, the J call TRBJ2-5; a possible D gene is TRBD1 (6 bases). V lost 3 bases to trimming and J lost 4 bases, with 15 bases between them. The CDR3 runs 15 residues. Germline CDR1 is SEHNR and CDR2 is FQNEAQ (reference sequence). The CDR3 here is CASSLGQGRRETQYF. CDR3 coding DNA: TGTGCCAGCAGCTTGGGCCAGGGGCGTCGAGAGACCCAGTACTTC.

V and J are TRBV7-9 and TRBJ2-7; 11 bases are shared with TRBD2. This CDR3 has 17 residues. CDR1 and CDR2 (germline): SEHNR, FQNEAQ (reference sequence). J gave up 3 bases and V 3 bases, and 10 bases lay outside the gene matches. CDR3 protein: CASSLIAGGPSDYEQYF. The CDR3, as DNA: TGTGCCAGCAGCTTGATAGCGGGAGGGCCCTCTGACTACGAGCAGTACTTC.

The rearrangement joins TRBV15 to TRBJ2-5; TRBD1 is a possible D gene (6 bases). CDR3 length equals 15 residues. CDR1 and CDR2 from the germline V gene are LNHNV and YYDKDF (reference sequence). Trimming pared 0 bases from V and 0 bases from J, leaving 8 bases between. CDR3 region: CATSRDGQNQETQYF. For the CDR3, the DNA is TGTGCCACCAGCAGAGATGGACAGAACCAAGAGACCCAGTACTTC.

With respect to this clonotype: One junction end does not reproduce the germline sequence, and a read error may be involved. J is TRBJ2-7 and V is TRBV5-5; TRBD1 is a possible D gene (5 bases). Germline CDR1 SGHKS, CDR2 YYEKEE (reference sequence). The CDR3 is 12 amino acids. This CDR3 is CASREGPYEQYF. The DNA for the CDR3 is TGCGCCAGCAGGGAAGGGCCCTACGAGCAGTACTTC.

This clonotype came up once. This chain uses TRBV19 with TRBJ2-7; D not certain. The germline V gene encodes CDR1 LNHDA and CDR2 SQIVND (reference sequence). The CDR3 length is 11 residues. CDR3 sequence (DNA): TGTGCTTCTGCCGACTCCTACGAGCAGTACTTC. It codes for CASADSYEQYF.

V gene TRBV10-3 combines with J gene TRBJ2-7, with 9 nucleotides matching TRBD1. Germline loops: CDR1 ENHRY, CDR2 SYGVKD. CDR3 length: 14 residues. The V and J ends lost 3 bases and 6 bases, in that order; junction bases with no gene match: 6. The CDR3 reads CAISEPGQGREQYF. Here the CDR3 DNA reads TGTGCCATCAGTGAACCGGGACAGGGTCGCGAGCAGTACTTC.

This clonotype was seen repeatedly, ten times or more. V and J are TRBV4-3 and TRBJ1-1, with D uncertain. The germline V and J ends were trimmed by 0 bases and 1 base, with 9 bases remaining between them. CDR3 length: 15 residues. Germline V gene lookup returns CDR1 LGHNA and CDR2 YSLEER. CDR3 sequence (DNA): TGCGCCAGCAGCCAAGAATATGGACCGAACACTGAAGCTTTCTTT. Its translation is CASSQEYGPNTEAFF.

The CDR3 sequence is CASSVVGTSGYNEQFF. The CDR3 bases are TGTGCCAGCAGCGTTGTCGGGACTAGCGGTTACAATGAGCAGTTCTTC. This chain uses TRBV7-9 with TRBJ2-1; TRBD2 matches 11 bases. CDR1 and CDR2 from the germline V gene are SEHNR and FQNEAQ (reference sequence). The V and J ends lost 5 bases and 4 bases, in that order; junction bases with no gene match: 7. The CDR3 length is 16 residues.

The gene calls are TRBV24-1 and TRBJ1-2; 8 nucleotides match TRBD1. The germline V gene encodes CDR1 KGHDR and CDR2 SFDVKD. V gave up 2 bases and J gave up 8 bases; unmatched junction bases: 9. The CDR3 covers 15 residues. The CDR3 DNA is TGTGCCACCAGTGATTCGGGACAGGACTTTGACGGCTACACCTTC. This codes for CATSDSGQDFDGYTF.

Within the sample, this clonotype is medium-sized (0.01 to 0.1%). The gene calls are TRBV5-1 and TRBJ2-3; 10 bases match TRBD1. V lost 3 bases, J lost 4 bases, and 5 bases stayed unmatched. The CDR3 has 15 residues. Germline CDR1 reads SGHRS; CDR2 reads YFSETQ. The CDR3 sequence: CASSSGTGDADTQYF. CDR3 nucleotides: TGCGCCAGCAGCTCCGGGACAGGGGATGCAGATACGCAGTATTTT.

The chain employs TRBV15 and TRBJ2-7; no definite D call. The CDR3 consists of 13 residues. Germline CDR1 LNHNV, CDR2 YYDKDF (reference sequence). Trimming removed 0 bases at V and 7 bases at J, with 10 bases between. The CDR3 sequence: CATSRDRSAEQYF. The CDR3 DNA is TGTGCCACCAGCAGAGATCGGAGCGCTGAGCAGTACTTC.

The chain uses TRBV5-1 and TRBJ2-7; D unresolved. The CDR3 spans 15 residues. Trimming removed 4 bases from V and 3 bases from J, with 17 bases in between. Germline CDR1 is SGHRS and CDR2 is YFSETQ. The CDR3 DNA reads as TGCGCCAGCAGCGGAGACGTGTCCGAAAACTACGAGCAGTACTTC. Translated: CASSGDVSENYEQYF.

This sequence joins TRBV7-9 and TRBJ1-5; possible D gene TRBD1, 5 bases. The germline V gene encodes CDR1 SEHNR and CDR2 FQNEAQ (reference sequence). The CDR3 runs 14 residues. Trimming cost V 1 base and J 5 bases, with 9 bases left between them. CDR3 sequence (DNA): TGTGCCAGCAGCTTAGAGGCAGGGCATCAGCCCCAGCATTTT. As protein: CASSLEAGHQPQHF.

The chain combines TRBV9 with TRBJ2-1; 12 nucleotides match TRBD2. The CDR3 length is 15 residues. The germline V gene has CDR1 SGDLS and CDR2 YYNGEE. J was trimmed by 6 bases and V by 4 bases; bases with no gene match: 5. CDR3 residues: CASSRGLAGLNEQFF. CDR3 DNA: TGTGCCAGCAGCCGGGGACTAGCGGGTCTCAATGAGCAGTTCTTC.

The chain joins TRBV12-3 or TRBV12-4 to TRBJ2-5; perhaps TRBD2 as D (5 bases). V lost 3 bases to trimming and J lost 4 bases, with 9 bases between them. The CDR3 consists of 13 residues. CDR3 bases: TGTGCCAGCAGTTTTCGGGGAAGAGAGACCCAGTACTTC. As protein: CASSFRGRETQYF.

This chain connects TRBV20-1 to TRBJ1-1; tentatively, D is TRBD1 (5 bases). Trimming stripped 8 bases from V and 10 bases from J, with 23 bases between. CDR3 length equals 13 residues. Germline V gives CDR1 DFQATT, CDR2 SNEGSKA (reference sequence). The chain's CDR3 is CSPGGGSKAVAFF. The CDR3 region has the DNA TGCAGTCCCGGGGGGGGGTCGAAGGCTGTAGCTTTCTTT.

This chain uses TRBV7-2 with TRBJ1-2, with a possible D match to TRBD1 (5 bases). V was clipped by 4 bases and J by 3 bases, with 15 bases between them. Germline values: CDR1 SGHTA, CDR2 FQGNSA. CDR3 length equals 15 residues. The chain's CDR3 is CASSSAGGYHYGYTF. CDR3 nucleotide sequence: TGTGCCAGCAGCTCAGCGGGGGGGTATCACTATGGCTACACCTTC. The entire variable domain, with the rest obtained from reference TRBV7-2 and TRBJ1-2, is as follows: GAGVSQSPSNKVTEKGKDVELRCDPISGHTALYWYRQSLGQGLEFLIYFQGNSAPDKSGLPSDRFSAERTGGSVSTLTIQRTQQEDSAVYLCASSSAGGYHYGYTFGSGTRLTVV.

This clonotype was counted ten times or more. The chain employs TRBV6-1 and TRBJ1-1, with 7 bases identical to TRBD1. Germline V gene sequence: CDR1 MNHNS, CDR2 SASEGT. The length of the CDR3 is 15 residues. The CDR3 nucleotides are TGTGCGAGCCCCGCAGGGGGGGCACTGAACACTGAAGCTTTCTTT. Its translation is CASPAGGALNTEAFF.